The rows below give T cell receptor beta chains drawn from one sample of a study of T cells after yellow fever vaccination. MiXCR, run by TCRdb on the 5' RACE reads, gives a single entry per CDR3 protein. Among 300,000 to 350,000 distinct CDR3 sequences, about 10% were seen once, and the ten largest hold 3% to 3.5%. The material was CD4+ T cells sorted from PBMCs, obtained 45 days after the yellow fever booster vaccination. The receptors come from a man aged 18-30 years who received the YFV17D yellow fever vaccine. Each CDR3 is given with its conserved first and last residue. The D gene is left open where the match is weak. The size of a clone is reported for some rows only, either as once, few or many, or as a class for expanded clones.

V	size	D	J	DNA	CDR3
TRBV10-3	.	TRBD1	TRBJ2-7	TGTGCCATCAGTGGGATACTAGGGGGCTCCGAGCAGTACTTC	CAISGILGGSEQYF
TRBV18	many	TRBD2	TRBJ2-3	TGTGCCAGCTCACCACCTAGCGGGACAGATACGCAGTATTTT	CASSPPSGTDTQYF
TRBV5-6	many	.	TRBJ2-1	TGTGCCAGCAGCTTGGGGAGGCGGAATGAGCAGTTCTTC	CASSLGRRNEQFF
TRBV5-5	once	.	TRBJ1-5	TGTGCCAGCAGCGAGGGGATACAGGGTCAGCCCCAGCATTTT	CASSEGIQGQPQHF
TRBV7-9	few	.	TRBJ1-6	TGTGCCAGCAGCTTAGACAGGTCCTCACCCCTCCACTTT	CASSLDRSSPLHF
TRBV7-9	few	TRBD2	TRBJ2-1	TGTGCCAGCATCCTTAGCGGGGGCTACAATGAGCAGTTCTTC	CASILSGGYNEQFF
TRBV12-3/TRBV12-4	.	TRBD2	TRBJ2-1	TGTGCCAGCAGTTTCCTGGGCGGGGGGGTTAATGAGCAGTTCTTC	CASSFLGGGVNEQFF
TRBV4-3	many	TRBD1	TRBJ2-3	TGCGCCAGCAGCCAAGGGGACAGGGGAATGGATACGCAGTATTTT	CASSQGDRGMDTQYF
TRBV12-3/TRBV12-4	many	.	TRBJ2-3	TGTGCCAGCAGTCTTCTTATCACTAGCCGTCGCACAGATACGCAGTATTTT	CASSLLITSRRTDTQYF
TRBV30	.	.	TRBJ2-3	TGTGCCGGGAGTGGTTGGGGCCCGACAGATACGCAGTATTTT	CAGSGWGPTDTQYF
TRBV5-4	.	.	TRBJ1-6	TGTGCCAGCAGCGTCGTGGATTCACCCCTCCACTTT	CASSVVDSPLHF
TRBV20-1	few	.	TRBJ1-1	TGCAGTGCTAGGCGGCCGCAGGGCACTGAAGCTTTCTTT	CSARRPQGTEAFF
TRBV7-2	many	.	TRBJ1-2	TGTGCCAGCAGCTTAGCGCTCTGGCAGGGGCACTATGGCTACACCTTC	CASSLALWQGHYGYTF
TRBV5-1	few	.	TRBJ2-2	TGCGCCAGCAGCCAAACCCCCGGAACCACCGGGGAGCTGTTTTTT	CASSQTPGTTGELFF
TRBV28	.	.	TRBJ1-2	TGTGCCAGCAGCCCATTGTTCTATGGCTACACCTTC	CASSPLFYGYTF
TRBV5-1	.	.	TRBJ1-1	TGCGCCAGCAGCTTCGGAGGCGGGAACACTGAAGCTTTCTTT	CASSFGGGNTEAFF
TRBV19	many	.	TRBJ2-1	TGTGCCGTAAAGGGACGATCCTACAATGAGCAGTTCTTC	CAVKGRSYNEQFF
TRBV5-1	few	.	TRBJ2-6	TGCGCCAGCAGCTTGGAGACAGCCTCTGGGGCCAACGTCCTGACTTTC	CASSLETASGANVLTF
TRBV10-2	.	.	TRBJ2-7	TGCGCCAGCAGTGATGGAGCCTACGAGCAGTACTTC	CASSDGAYEQYF
TRBV11-2	.	.	TRBJ2-3	TGTGCCAGCAGCTTAGATCTGCGAAGCACAGATACGCAGTATTTT	CASSLDLRSTDTQYF
TRBV7-2	.	.	TRBJ2-2	TGTGCCAGCAGCTTAGGCGTCGCCCCTACCGGGGAGCTGTTTTTT	CASSLGVAPTGELFF
TRBV11-2	.	.	TRBJ1-1	TGTGCCAGCAGCTTACTGAAGGGCATGAACACTGAAGCTTTCTTT	CASSLLKGMNTEAFF
TRBV6-5	few	.	TRBJ2-1	TGTGCCAGCAGTTACCGTGACCTGAGGGGGGGCGGTGAGCAGTTCTTC	CASSYRDLRGGGEQFF
TRBV5-1	.	.	TRBJ2-7	TGCGCCAGCAGCTCGGACGGACTCGCCGAGCAGTACTTC	CASSSDGLAEQYF
TRBV10-3	many	TRBD1	TRBJ2-7	TGTGCCATCAGGACCGGGACAGGGGGGATTAGCGAGCAGTACTTC	CAIRTGTGGISEQYF
TRBV19	.	.	TRBJ1-2	TGTGCCAGTAGAAGTGGCGGGGGGCGCGGCTACACCTTC	CASRSGGGRGYTF
TRBV6-5	.	.	TRBJ2-1	TGTGCCAGCAGTTACTTTCAGGGTTTGGGCAATGAGCAGTTCTTC	CASSYFQGLGNEQFF
TRBV20-1	many	.	TRBJ2-4	TGCAGTGTTCCGACTAGCAAAAACATTCAGTACTTC	CSVPTSKNIQYF
TRBV20-1	.	.	TRBJ1-1	TGCAGTGCTAGAGATGGGGTGAACACTGAAGCTTTCTTT	CSARDGVNTEAFF
TRBV20-1	.	.	TRBJ1-6	TGCAGTGCTAGAGATCTCCCAGGGGCGGACTCACCCCTCCACTTT	CSARDLPGADSPLHF
TRBV6-1	.	TRBD1	TRBJ2-1	TGTGCCAGCAGAATAAGGACAGGGGCCTACAATGAGCCGTTCTTC	CASRIRTGAYNEPFF
TRBV10-3	few	TRBD1	TRBJ1-5	TGTGCCATCAGTGAGTCGAGTTTTCGGGACAGGGGCACCTATAGCAATCAGCCCCAGCATTTT	CAISESSFRDRGTYSNQPQHF
TRBV4-1	many	TRBD2	TRBJ2-7	TGCGCCAGCAGCCAGAATCCCAGCGGGGGGTACGAGCAGTACTTC	CASSQNPSGGYEQYF
TRBV7-9	many	.	TRBJ1-6	TGTGCCAGCAGCTTTGGGGCAGATAATTCACCCCTCCACTTT	CASSFGADNSPLHF
TRBV4-1	.	.	TRBJ2-3	TGCGCCAGCAGCCAAGAGGCAGGGAGGCTGACGCAGTATTTT	CASSQEAGRLTQYF
TRBV25-1	.	.	TRBJ2-1	TGTGCCAGCAGTGAATTTAGGGAGGCATGGAGTGAGCAGTTCTTC	CASSEFREAWSEQFF
TRBV7-9	.	TRBD1	TRBJ2-5	TGTGCCAGCAGCCCCGGGGACAGGGGGCAGCAAGAGACCCAGTACTTC	CASSPGDRGQQETQYF
TRBV7-2	once	.	TRBJ1-3	TGTGCCAGCAGCCCTGGGGGGGATGGAAACACCATATATTTT	CASSPGGDGNTIYF
TRBV5-1	.	.	TRBJ2-3	TGCGCCAGCAGCTTGGGACTTCTGAGGGATACGCAGTATTTT	CASSLGLLRDTQYF
TRBV7-9	.	.	TRBJ1-6	TGTGCCCTTCAGAGTGGGGGAACCTATAATTCACCCCTCCACTTT	CALQSGGTYNSPLHF
TRBV5-1	few	.	TRBJ2-1	TGCGCCAGCAGCACCGGGTATAGCTCCTACAATGAGCAGTTCTTC	CASSTGYSSYNEQFF
TRBV7-9	few	.	TRBJ2-5	TGTGCCAGCAGCTTAGCGGCGGGGTTTGGAGAGACCCAGTACTTC	CASSLAAGFGETQYF
TRBV20-1	few	TRBD1	TRBJ2-3	TGCAGTGCTAACGGGGGACAGGGGCGCACAGATACGCAGTATTTT	CSANGGQGRTDTQYF
TRBV18	.	.	TRBJ2-1	TGTGCCAGCTCACTCTGGGACATCGGTATAGGGCAGTTCTTC	CASSLWDIGIGQFF
TRBV5-1	.	.	TRBJ2-5	TGCGCCAGCAGCTGGTCCTCAGGGCCCGGGACCCAGTACTTC	CASSWSSGPGTQYF
TRBV19	.	TRBD1	TRBJ2-3	TGTGCCAGTAGTATGAAAGGACAGGGTTACGATACGCAGTATTTT	CASSMKGQGYDTQYF
TRBV29-1	few	.	TRBJ1-1	TGCAGCGTGCAAGCGGGAAATTTTGGCACTGAAGCTTTCTTT	CSVQAGNFGTEAFF
TRBV4-2	.	.	TRBJ1-4	TGTGCCAGCAGCCAAGAACCGGGACGGACGAATGAAAAACTGTTTTTT	CASSQEPGRTNEKLFF
TRBV6-6	few	.	TRBJ2-7	TGTGCCAGCAGTTACGGATCGGGATCCTACGAGCAGTACTTC	CASSYGSGSYEQYF
TRBV7-2	many	.	TRBJ2-1	TGTGCCAGCAGTCCCGGGGGTAGGGGCCTGATGAATGAGCAGTTCTTC	CASSPGGRGLMNEQFF
TRBV6-6	few	TRBD1	TRBJ1-4	TGTGCCAGCAGTTACCCAGCCGACAGGGTGGTGTTTTTT	CASSYPADRVVFF
TRBV20-1	many	TRBD2	TRBJ2-3	TGCAGTGCTAGTCGCGGACTAGGACAAGTGGGAAGGGATACGCAGTATTTT	CSASRGLGQVGRDTQYF
TRBV25-1	few	.	TRBJ2-5	TGTGCCAGCAGCCCAGGGGGGGCGGGAGAGACCCAGTACTTC	CASSPGGAGETQYF
TRBV7-9	.	TRBD2	TRBJ2-3	TGTGCCAGCAGCGACGGACTAGCGGGGGCAGATACGCAGTATTTT	CASSDGLAGADTQYF